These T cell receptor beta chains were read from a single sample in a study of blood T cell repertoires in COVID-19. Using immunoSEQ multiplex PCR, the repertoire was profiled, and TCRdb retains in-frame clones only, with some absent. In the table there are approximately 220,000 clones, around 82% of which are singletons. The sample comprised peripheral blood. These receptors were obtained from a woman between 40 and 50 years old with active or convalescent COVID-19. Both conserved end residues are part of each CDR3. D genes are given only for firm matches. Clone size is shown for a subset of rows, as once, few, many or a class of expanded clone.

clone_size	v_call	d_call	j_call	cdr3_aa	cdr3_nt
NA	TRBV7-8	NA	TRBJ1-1	CASNEQGSAEAFF	TGTGCCAGCAATGAACAGGGATCGGCTGAAGCTTTCTTT
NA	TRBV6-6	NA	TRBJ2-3	CASSWVLDSTDTQYF	TGTGCCAGCAGTTGGGTACTAGACAGCACAGATACGCAGTATTTT
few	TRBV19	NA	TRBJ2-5	CAILNSTGRKETQYF	TGTGCCATTTTAAACTCGACAGGTCGGAAAGAGACCCAGTACTTC
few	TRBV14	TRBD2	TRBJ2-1	CASSSRLAGGRYNEQFF	TGTGCCAGCAGCTCCCGACTAGCGGGGGGGCGATACAATGAGCAGTTCTTC
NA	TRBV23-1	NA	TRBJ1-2	CASSQSVEGVSYGYTF	TGCGCCAGCAGTCAATCCGTGGAAGGGGTGTCCTATGGCTACACCTTC
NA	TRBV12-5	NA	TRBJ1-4	CASGLGRVANEKLFF	TGTGCTAGTGGTTTGGGCCGGGTAGCTAATGAAAAACTGTTTTTT
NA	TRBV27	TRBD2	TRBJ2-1	CASRVGLAEIIGGYEQFF	TGTGCCAGCAGAGTGGGACTAGCGGAAATAATAGGGGGCTATGAGCAGTTCTTC
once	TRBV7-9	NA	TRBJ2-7	CASSLAVRENYEQYF	TGTGCCAGCAGCTTAGCGGTCCGGGAAAACTACGAGCAGTACTTC
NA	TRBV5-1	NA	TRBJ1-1	CASSLSGQNTEAFF	TGCGCCAGCAGCTTGTCGGGACAAAACACTGAAGCTTTCTTT
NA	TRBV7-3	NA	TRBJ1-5	CASSDLIGQPQHF	TGTGCCAGCAGCGACTTGATTGGTCAGCCCCAGCATTTT
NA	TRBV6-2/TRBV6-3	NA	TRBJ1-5	CASSSGGGNQPQHF	TGTGCCAGCAGCTCCGGAGGGGGCAATCAGCCCCAGCATTTT
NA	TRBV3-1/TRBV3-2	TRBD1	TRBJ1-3	CASSQGQGAGNTIYF	TGTGCCAGCAGCCAGGGACAGGGGGCAGGAAACACCATATATTTT
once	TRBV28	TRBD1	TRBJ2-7	CASSRTGSYEQYF	TGTGCCAGCAGTCGGACAGGTTCCTACGAGCAGTACTTC
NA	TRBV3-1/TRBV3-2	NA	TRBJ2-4	CASSFPLATLAKNIQYF	TGTGCCAGCAGCTTCCCGTTGGCCACCTTAGCCAAAAACATTCAGTACTTC
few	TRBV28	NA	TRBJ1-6	CASSFGDSPLHF	TGTGCCAGCAGTTTCGGGGATTCACCCCTCCACTTT
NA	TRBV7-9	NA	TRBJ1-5	CASSLDLGTSGQPQHF	TGTGCCAGCAGCTTAGATCTCGGGACATCAGGGCAGCCCCAGCATTTT